This T cell receptor (beta chain) emerged from a study of blood T cell repertoires in COVID-19. On the study more broadly: Samples came from the United States, Italy and Spain, spanning acute and convalescent COVID-19. From T cells, B-cell-depleted T cells, or PBMCs came the material, which was cDNA or gDNA.

Regarding this clone: An end of the junction differs from the germline gene, which may be a read error.

The length of the CDR3 is 14 residues. Germline CDR1 and CDR2: MNHEY and SVGAGI. Original analysis: Amplified reference gene primers provided the basis for estimating nucleated cell counts. Clones were read by immunoSEQ multiplex PCR, and TCRdb kept only the in-frame ones, dropping some. The V and J calls and clone size were taken over from that table, and D and trimming were inferred from the DNA. The sample consists of tens of thousands of clones, roughly 90% of them appearing once. The chain links TRBV6-5 to TRBJ2-7; 10 bases line up with TRBD1. Sequencing was done on a sample of peripheral blood. The clonotype originates from a man between 65 and 80 years old with active or convalescent COVID-19. CDR3 in DNA: TGTGCCAGCACCCGGGACAGGGGCTCCCACGAGCAGTACTTC. The encoded protein is CASTRDRGSHEQYF.